The 13 T cell receptor beta chains reported below all come from one sample, sequenced in a study of T cells in Graves' hyperthyroidism and ophthalmopathy. It was RNA transcripts that yielded the amplified TCR beta CDR3 regions. First-round RT-PCR of the TCR CDR3 relied on the HTBI primer set. A single record per CDR3 protein comes from TCRdb applying MiXCR to the multiplex PCR reads. The sample yields around 350,000 distinct CDR3 sequences, around 14% seen once. The sequencing input was blood. The receptors shown here come from a woman under 30 with Graves' hyperthyroidism that later progressed to Graves' ophthalmopathy.

The chain carries TRBV4-3 and TRBJ2-2; TRBD1 or TRBD2 may be the D gene (5 bases each). Per the germline V gene, CDR1 is LGHNA and CDR2 is YSLEER. V shed 0 bases and J shed 14 bases, with 19 bases lying between them. The CDR3 spans 15 residues. This chain's CDR3 is CASSQEFGAGLALFF. CDR3 sequence (DNA): TGCGCCAGCAGCCAAGAATTTGGGGCAGGACTTGCCCTGTTTTTT.

This clonotype has ten or more counts. The chain is built from TRBV18 and TRBJ2-6, with D unclear. Germline values: CDR1 KGHSH, CDR2 LQKENI. The CDR3 runs 13 residues. Trimming shortened V by 8 bases and J by 0 bases, and 5 bases separated the two germline ends. The CDR3 nucleotides are TGTGCCAGCAGCCCCTCTGGGGCCAACGTCCTGACTTTC. Protein sequence: CASSPSGANVLTF.

In its sample, this clonotype was seen many times. CDR3 in amino acids: CASSLPGGTEAFF. CDR3 in DNA: TGTGCCAGCAGTTTGCCCGGGGGTACTGAAGCTTTCTTT. This chain links TRBV27 with TRBJ1-1; the D gene is possibly TRBD1 (5 bases). V was clipped by 3 bases and J by 5 bases, with 10 bases between them. There are 13 residues in the CDR3. The germline V gene has CDR1 MNHEY and CDR2 SMNVEV (reference sequence).

This clonotype has ten or more counts. The V gene is TRBV7-9, the J gene TRBJ2-1; D not certain. The V and J ends lost 4 bases and 1 base respectively, with 11 bases between them. CDR1 and CDR2 (germline): SEHNR, FQNEAQ (reference sequence). CDR3 size: 15 residues. This CDR3 reads CASSSPRASYNEQFF. Here the CDR3 DNA reads TGTGCCAGCAGCTCCCCCCGGGCGTCCTACAATGAGCAGTTCTTC.

This clonotype showed up many times. The chain has TRBV18 and TRBJ2-3; D is tentatively TRBD1 or TRBD2 (5 bases each). This CDR3 has 15 amino acids. The germline V gene encodes CDR1 KGHSH and CDR2 LQKENI. V lost 5 bases and J lost 2, with 14 bases in between. CDR3 in amino acids: CASSAGSGTTDTQYF. CDR3 nucleotides: TGTGCCAGCTCAGCAGGCTCCGGGACCACAGATACGCAGTATTTT.

This clonotype occurred a few times. The chain has TRBV24-1 and TRBJ2-2; D is ambiguous. The CDR3 extends over 20 amino acids. With 3 bases removed from V and 0 bases from J, the gap between germline ends came to 22 bases. Germline V gives CDR1 KGHDR, CDR2 SFDVKD. This CDR3 is CATSDLFEVTHPSNTGELFF. The CDR3, as DNA: TGTGCCACCAGTGATCTCTTTGAGGTGACGCACCCATCGAACACCGGGGAGCTGTTTTTT.

Ten or more counts support this clonotype. The V gene is TRBV5-6, the J gene TRBJ2-1, with TRBD2 identical over 10 bases. This CDR3 comprises 15 residues. After removal of 2 bases from V and 5 bases from J, the junction contained 4 bases not matched to a gene. Germline loops: CDR1 SGHDT, CDR2 YYEEEE. CDR3 nucleotides: TGTGCCAGCAGCTTCCCTAGCGGGAGCCACAATGAGCAGTTCTTC. As protein: CASSFPSGSHNEQFF.

This chain links TRBV28 with TRBJ2-7, with TRBD1 identical over 8 bases. Trimming cost V 4 bases and J 5 bases; bases outside gene matches: 4. From germline, CDR1 is MDHEN and CDR2 SYDVKM. The CDR3 totals 13 residues. The CDR3 DNA sequence: TGTGCCAGCAGTTACAGGGGGTGGGACGAGCAGTACTTC. Translating it yields CASSYRGWDEQYF.

The V gene is TRBV2, the J gene TRBJ2-2; D might be TRBD1 or TRBD2, each matching 5 bases. This CDR3 has 14 residues. Germline V gene sequence: CDR1 SNHLY, CDR2 FYNNEI. V was pared by 6 bases and J by 3 bases, with 11 bases between. CDR3 protein: CASSGARYTGELFF. As DNA, the CDR3 is TGTGCCAGCAGCGGGGCGCGGTACACCGGGGAGCTGTTTTTT.

This clonotype showed up just a few times. The J gene is TRBJ1-1, the V gene TRBV3-1; D ambiguous. The CDR3 is made up of 15 amino acids. Germline assignment: CDR1 LGHDT and CDR2 YNNKEL (reference sequence). V was pared by 0 bases and J by 4 bases, with 12 bases between. In DNA form, the CDR3 reads TGTGCCAGCAGCCAAGAGGGCGGTGCGCTCACTGAAGCTTTCTTT. As protein: CASSQEGGALTEAFF.

A word on this clonotype: Just one base apart from a much larger clone, this may be a read error. The chain couples TRBV5-1 to TRBJ2-1, with 11 bases that match TRBD2. V shed 6 bases, J shed 3 bases, and the junction held 5 bases outside the gene matches. Germline V gene data show CDR1 as SGHRS and CDR2 as YFSETQ. This CDR3 spans 15 amino acids. The CDR3: CASKSLAGVYNEQFF. CDR3 nucleotides: TGCGCCAGCAAATCACTAGCGGGGGTCTACAATGAGCAGTTCTTC.

This clonotype was recorded at least ten times. J is TRBJ1-3 and V is TRBV28, with D tentatively TRBD1 (5 bases). This CDR3 region has 15 residues. The V gene lost 5 bases and the J gene lost 3 bases, with 14 bases spanning the gap. The germline CDR1 and CDR2 sequences are MDHEN and SYDVKM. CDR3 region: CASSRAGTSGNTIYF. The DNA for the CDR3 is TGTGCCAGCAGTCGCGCAGGGACGAGTGGAAACACCATATATTTT. Variable domain in full (rest from reference TRBV28 and TRBJ1-3): DVKVTQSSRYLVKRTGEKVFLECVQDMDHENMFWYRQDPGLGLRLIYFSYDVKMKEKGDIPEGYSVSREKKERFSLILESASTNQTSMYLCASSRAGTSGNTIYFGEGSWLTVV.

The genes are TRBV11-3 and TRBJ2-1, with TRBD1 matching 7 bases. Germline CDR1 SGHNT, CDR2 YENEEA. The CDR3 spans 14 residues. V shed 4 bases, J shed 4 bases, and the junction held 4 bases outside the gene matches. CDR3: CASSSPQGYNEQFF. DNA of the CDR3: TGTGCCAGCAGCTCCCCACAGGGGTACAATGAGCAGTTCTTC. Based on the CDR3 plus reference TRBV11-3 and TRBJ2-1, the full variable domain is EAGVVQSPRYKIIEKKQPVAFWCNPISGHNTLYWYLQNLGQGPELLIRYENEEAVDDSQLPKDRFSAERLKGVDSTLKIQPAELGDSAVYLCASSSPQGYNEQFFGPGTRLTVL.